This TCR beta chain was sequenced in a study of blood T cells in healthy people across ages. Regarding the study as a whole: Compared with aged donors, long-lived donors showed fewer expanded clones, suggesting selection.

Combining a sample-barcoded 5' primer with a J-beta primer mix, a second PCR ran for about 7 to 11 cycles. A single record per CDR3 protein comes from TCRdb applying MiXCR to the 5' RACE reads. The table includes roughly 680,000 distinct CDR3 sequences, around 50% detected once. In the case of this clonotype: Its specificity is not known.

V lost 3 bases, J lost 4 bases, and 9 bases lay in between. Germline V lookup: CDR1 MDHEN, CDR2 SYDVKM. This CDR3 has 13 residues. Each donor had roughly 10 milliliters of peripheral blood drawn. The gene calls are TRBV28 and TRBJ2-5; D may be TRBD2 (5 bases). The material sequenced was blood. The sequence was obtained from a woman aged 80 or over in good health. Written as DNA, the CDR3 is TGTGCCAGCAGTTTGAGCGGTCCAGAGACCCAGTACTTC. Protein product: CASSLSGPETQYF.